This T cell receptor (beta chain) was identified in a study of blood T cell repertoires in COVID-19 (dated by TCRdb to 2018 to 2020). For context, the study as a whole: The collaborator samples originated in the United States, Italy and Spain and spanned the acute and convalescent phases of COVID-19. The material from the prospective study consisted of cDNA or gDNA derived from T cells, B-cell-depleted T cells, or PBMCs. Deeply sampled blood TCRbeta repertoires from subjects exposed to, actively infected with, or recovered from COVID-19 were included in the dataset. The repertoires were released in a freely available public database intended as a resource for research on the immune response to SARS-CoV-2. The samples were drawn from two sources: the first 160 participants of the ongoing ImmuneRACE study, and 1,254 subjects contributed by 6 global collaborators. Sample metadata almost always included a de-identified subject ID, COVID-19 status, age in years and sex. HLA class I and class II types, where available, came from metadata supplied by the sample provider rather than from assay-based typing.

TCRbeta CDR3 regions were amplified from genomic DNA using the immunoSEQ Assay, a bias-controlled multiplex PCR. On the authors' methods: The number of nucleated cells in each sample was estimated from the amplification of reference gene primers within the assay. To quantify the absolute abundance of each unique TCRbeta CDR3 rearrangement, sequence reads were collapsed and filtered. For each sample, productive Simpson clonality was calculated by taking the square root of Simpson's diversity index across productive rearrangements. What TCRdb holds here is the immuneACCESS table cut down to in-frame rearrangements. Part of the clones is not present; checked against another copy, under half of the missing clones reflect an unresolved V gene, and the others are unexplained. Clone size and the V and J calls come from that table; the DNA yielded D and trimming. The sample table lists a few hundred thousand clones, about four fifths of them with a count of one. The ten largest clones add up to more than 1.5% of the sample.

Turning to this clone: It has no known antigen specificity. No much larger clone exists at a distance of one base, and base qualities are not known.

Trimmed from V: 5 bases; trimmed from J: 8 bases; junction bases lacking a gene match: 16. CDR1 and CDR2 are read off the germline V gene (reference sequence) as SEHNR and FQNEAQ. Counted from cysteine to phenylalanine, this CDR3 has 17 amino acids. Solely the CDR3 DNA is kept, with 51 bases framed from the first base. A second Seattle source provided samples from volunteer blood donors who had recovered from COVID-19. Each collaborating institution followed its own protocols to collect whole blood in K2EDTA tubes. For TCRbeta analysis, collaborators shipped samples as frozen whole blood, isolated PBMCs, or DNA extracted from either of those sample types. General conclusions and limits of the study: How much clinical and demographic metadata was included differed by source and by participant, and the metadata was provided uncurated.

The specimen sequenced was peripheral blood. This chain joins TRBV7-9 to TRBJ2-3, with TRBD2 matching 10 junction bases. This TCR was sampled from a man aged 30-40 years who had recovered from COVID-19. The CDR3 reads CASSPRSVAGGRGTQYF. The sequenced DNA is TGTGCCAGCAGCCCCCGGTCGGTAGCGGGGGGCAGGGGTACGCAGTATTTT.